These 6 T cell receptor beta chains came from one sample sequenced in a study of OX40 agonist ivuxolimab in advanced cancers. The library was prepared using the immunoSEQ multiplex PCR assay. TCRdb re-hosts the immuneACCESS table, in-frame sequences only. Its copies lack some clones; in the studies checked, an unresolved V gene accounts for under half of them, and the cause for the rest is not known. This sample has some 50,000 clones in its table, and over 80% of those were observed once. The ten largest clones represent 2.5% to 4% of the sample. The source material was CD4+ or CD8+ T cells sorted from blood, sampled in a trial of the OX40 agonist ivuxolimab. The receptors here all came from an adult with an advanced solid tumor such as melanoma, head and neck, liver or kidney cancer.

J is TRBJ2-2 and V is TRBV2; TRBD1 matches 7 bases. V gave up 5 bases and J gave up 0 bases; unmatched junction bases: 3. Germline loops: CDR1 SNHLY, CDR2 FYNNEI. The CDR3 contains 15 residues. In DNA, the CDR3 is TGTGCCAGCAGTCAACAGGGGCCGAACACCGGGGAGCTGTTTTTT. It yields the protein CASSQQGPNTGELFF.

The rearrangement links TRBV9 to TRBJ2-3; the match to TRBD2 covers 9 bases. V shed 3 bases and J 7 bases; nucleotides not matched to a gene: 18. The CDR3 runs 18 residues. Looked up from germline, CDR1 is SGDLS and CDR2 is YYNGEE. The chain's CDR3 is CASSARGASGAVGNTQYF. For the CDR3, the DNA is TGTGCCAGCAGCGCGAGGGGGGCTAGCGGGGCCGTCGGGAATACGCAGTATTTT.

This clone was counted a single time. V usage is TRBV27 and J usage is TRBJ2-5; possibly TRBD1 for D (6 bases). CDR1 MNHEY and CDR2 SMNVEV come from the germline V gene (reference sequence). Trimming cost V 10 bases and J 2 bases, with 17 bases left between them. The CDR3 is 14 residues long. CDR3 DNA sequence: TGTGCCACAGGTTCCAGGGGTGGGCAAGAGACCCAGTACTTC. It is translated as CATGSRGGQETQYF.

The table lists this clone with a count of one. The chain carries TRBV30 and TRBJ2-7; no clear D gene. CDR1 and CDR2 (germline): GTSNPN, SVGIG (reference sequence). The CDR3 covers 11 residues. V lost 5 bases and J lost 2, with 7 bases in between. This CDR3 reads CAWGEAYEQYF. The DNA for the CDR3 is TGTGCCTGGGGGGAAGCCTACGAGCAGTACTTC.

This clone has only one observation. The chain recombines TRBV18 with TRBJ2-1; D unclear. V lost 6 bases and J lost 2, with 11 bases in between. The germline V gene has CDR1 KGHSH and CDR2 LQKENI. CDR3 size: 14 residues. The CDR3 nucleotides read TGTGCCAGCTCGCGGCAAAACACCTACAATGAGCAGTTCTTC. Amino acids: CASSRQNTYNEQFF.

The V gene is TRBV7-2, the J gene TRBJ2-1; D is unclear. V lost 1 base and J 7 bases, leaving 5 bases between the germline ends. This CDR3 has 12 residues. Germline V gives CDR1 SGHTA, CDR2 FQGNSA. The CDR3 nucleotides read TGTGCCAGCAGCTTAGTTGATAATGAGCAGTTCTTC. Translating it yields CASSLVDNEQFF.